In its sample, the clone carrying this TCR beta chain was seen many times. Its antigen remains unidentified. The data were taken from a study of early T cells in non-severe SARS-CoV-2 infection. Study-level background: Sequencing used unsorted whole-blood bulk RNA, so chains lack pairing. Whole-study findings and limits: Reliance on VDJdb matching favored anti-spike CD8 responses; private and CD4 specificities were missed.

The germline gives CDR1 MGHRA, CDR2 YSYEKL. The CDR3 has 15 amino acids. V was clipped by 6 bases and J by 1 base, with 15 bases between them. Unique molecular identifiers (one per individual cDNA molecule) were attached. In TCRdb, the 5' RACE reads were re-called with MiXCR into one record per CDR3 protein. The repertoire includes about 36,000 distinct CDR3 sequences, nearly 10% of them detected once, and 10% to 15% sits in the top ten. The rearrangement uses TRBV4-1 and TRBJ2-5; no clear D gene. This TCR derives from an adult who was a healthcare worker with PCR-confirmed SARS-CoV-2 infection or an uninfected control (not recorded which). Input material: whole blood. The CDR3 DNA reads as TGCGCCAGCAGTCGAACTTTAGCTCCCCAAGAGACCCAGTACTTC. It translates to CASSRTLAPQETQYF.